This T cell receptor (beta chain) is from a study of T-cell reconstitution after alpha-beta-depleted transplantation in children. The study, taken as a whole, reports: One year post-transplant, T-cell counts and diversity were largely derived from T cells produced anew.

Note on this clonotype: Its antigen remains unidentified.

Germline V gene data show CDR1 as SEHNR and CDR2 as FQNEAQ (reference sequence). The CDR3 is made up of 14 amino acids. Losses at the gene ends were 4 bases for V and 9 bases for J; bases not matched to a gene: 9. Unique molecular identifiers were used to barcode this TCRbeta library. TCRdb independently ran MiXCR on the PCR reads; one entry per CDR3 protein. The sample yields about 78,000 distinct CDR3 sequences, roughly an eighth seen once. The sample consisted of PBMCs, mostly from graft donor cells, taken 180 days after TCRalphabeta/CD19-depleted stem cell transplant. The receptor was derived from a male patient aged 2-10 years who had a stem cell transplant for acute lymphoblastic leukemia, so the T cells may come from the graft donor. This chain joins TRBV7-9 and TRBJ2-1; 7 bases map to TRBD2. In DNA, the CDR3 is TGTGCCAGCAGCTCGAGCAGCGGGGCCGGTGAGCAGTTCTTC. Residues: CASSSSSGAGEQFF. Looking up the rest from reference TRBV7-9 and TRBJ2-1 gives the full variable domain: DTGVSQNPRHKITKRGQNVTFRCDPISEHNRLYWYRQTLGQGPEFLTYFQNEAQLEKSRLLSDRFSAERPKGSFSTLEIQRTEQGDSAMYLCASSSSSGAGEQFFGPGTRLTVL.